This entry features one TCR beta chain sequence. J lost 8 bases, V lost 7 bases, and 16 bases had no gene match. CDR1 and CDR2 from the germline V gene are MNHNY and SVGAGI (reference sequence). The CDR3 length is 16 residues. Original data processing: Cell counts per sample came from amplifying reference gene primers. TCRdb keeps only in-frame clones here, not all; method: immunoSEQ multiplex PCR. V, J and clone size reflect that table, while D and trimming were determined from the DNA. The data contain 380,000 or so clones, approximately 77% of them singletons. The record originates from a study of blood T cell repertoires in COVID-19. Study details: Samples of COVID-19 (acute and convalescent) were obtained from the United States, Italy and Spain. Nucleic acid was either cDNA or gDNA, and it came from T cells, B-cell-depleted T cells, or PBMCs.

The sequenced sample was peripheral blood. This receptor was taken from a human donor with acute or convalescent COVID-19. The donor label of this sample is uncertain. The V gene is TRBV6-6, the J gene TRBJ1-2; 10 nucleotides agree with TRBD1. CDR3: CASIHSGTGVKGGYTF. CDR3 in DNA: TGTGCCAGCATTCATTCCGGGACAGGGGTTAAGGGCGGCTACACCTTC.